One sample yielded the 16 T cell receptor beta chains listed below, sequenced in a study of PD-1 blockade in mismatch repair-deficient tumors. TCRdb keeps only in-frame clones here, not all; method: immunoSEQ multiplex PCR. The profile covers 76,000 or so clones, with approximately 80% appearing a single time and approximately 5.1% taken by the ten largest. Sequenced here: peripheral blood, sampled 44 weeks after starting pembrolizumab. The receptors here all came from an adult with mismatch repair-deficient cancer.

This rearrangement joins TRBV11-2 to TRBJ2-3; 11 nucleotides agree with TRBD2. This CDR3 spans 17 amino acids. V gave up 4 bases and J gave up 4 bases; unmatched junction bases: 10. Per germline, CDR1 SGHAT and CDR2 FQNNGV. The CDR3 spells CASSSSTSGMGPDTQYF. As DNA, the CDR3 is TGTGCCAGCAGCTCCTCGACTAGCGGGATGGGGCCAGATACGCAGTATTTT.

For the CDR3, the DNA is TGTGCCAGCAGTGGTTCTATGACTGGAAACACCATATATTTT. This codes for CASSGSMTGNTIYF. The V and J genes are TRBV25-1 and TRBJ1-3; D not certain. The CDR3 runs 14 residues. Trimming stripped 4 bases from V and 2 bases from J, with 9 bases between. CDR1 is MGHDK and CDR2 is SYGVNS in the germline V gene.

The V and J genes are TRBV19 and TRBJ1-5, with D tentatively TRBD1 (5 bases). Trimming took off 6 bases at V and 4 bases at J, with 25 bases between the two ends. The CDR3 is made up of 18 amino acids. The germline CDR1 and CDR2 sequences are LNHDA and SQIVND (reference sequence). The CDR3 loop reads CASRPALGASALNQPQHF. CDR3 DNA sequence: TGTGCCAGTAGACCAGCCCTCGGGGCCTCCGCCCTGAATCAGCCCCAGCATTTT.

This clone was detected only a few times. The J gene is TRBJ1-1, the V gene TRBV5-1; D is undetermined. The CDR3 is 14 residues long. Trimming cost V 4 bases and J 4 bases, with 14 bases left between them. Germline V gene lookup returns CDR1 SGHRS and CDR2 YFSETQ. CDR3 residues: CASSVDLIGTEAFF. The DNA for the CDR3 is TGCGCCAGCAGCGTGGACCTCATTGGCACTGAAGCTTTCTTT.

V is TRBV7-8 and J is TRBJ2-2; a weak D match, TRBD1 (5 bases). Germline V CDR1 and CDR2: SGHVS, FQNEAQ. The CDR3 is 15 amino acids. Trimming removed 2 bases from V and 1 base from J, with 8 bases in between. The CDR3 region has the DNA TGTGCCAGCAGCTTACGCACAGGGAACACCGGGGAGCTGTTTTTT. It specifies CASSLRTGNTGELFF.

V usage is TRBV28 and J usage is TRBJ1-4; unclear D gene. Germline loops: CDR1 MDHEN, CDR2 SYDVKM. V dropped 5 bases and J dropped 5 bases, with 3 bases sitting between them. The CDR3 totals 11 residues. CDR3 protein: CASSTNEKLFF. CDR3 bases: TGTGCCAGCAGTACCAATGAAAAACTGTTTTTT.

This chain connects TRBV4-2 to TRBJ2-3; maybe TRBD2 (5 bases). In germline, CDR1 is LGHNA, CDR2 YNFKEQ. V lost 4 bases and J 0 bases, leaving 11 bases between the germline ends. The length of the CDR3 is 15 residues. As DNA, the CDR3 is TGTGCCAGCAGCCTGGGAGTTCGTAGCACAGATACGCAGTATTTT. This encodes CASSLGVRSTDTQYF.

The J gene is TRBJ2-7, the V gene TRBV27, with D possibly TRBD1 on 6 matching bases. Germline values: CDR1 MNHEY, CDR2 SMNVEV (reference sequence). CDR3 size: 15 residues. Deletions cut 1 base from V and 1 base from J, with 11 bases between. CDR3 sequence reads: CASSLYPGASYEQYF. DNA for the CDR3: TGTGCCAGCAGTTTATACCCAGGGGCGTCCTACGAGCAGTACTTC.

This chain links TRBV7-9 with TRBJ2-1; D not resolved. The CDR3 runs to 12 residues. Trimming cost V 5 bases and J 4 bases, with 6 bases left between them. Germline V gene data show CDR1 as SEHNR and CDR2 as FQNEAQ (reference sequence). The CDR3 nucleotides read TGTGCCAGCAGCGAGCCTTACAATGAGCAGTTCTTC. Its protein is CASSEPYNEQFF. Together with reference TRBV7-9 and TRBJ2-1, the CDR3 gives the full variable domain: DTGVSQNPRHKITKRGQNVTFRCDPISEHNRLYWYRQTLGQGPEFLTYFQNEAQLEKSRLLSDRFSAERPKGSFSTLEIQRTEQGDSAMYLCASSEPYNEQFFGPGTRLTVL.

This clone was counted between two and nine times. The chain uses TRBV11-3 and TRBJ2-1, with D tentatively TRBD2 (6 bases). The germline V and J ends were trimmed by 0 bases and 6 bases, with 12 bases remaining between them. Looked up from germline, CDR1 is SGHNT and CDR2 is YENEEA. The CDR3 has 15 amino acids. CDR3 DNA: TGTGCCAGCAGCTTAGAAGCTAGCGATATCAATGAGCAGTTCTTC. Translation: CASSLEASDINEQFF. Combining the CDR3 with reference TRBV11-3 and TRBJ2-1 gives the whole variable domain EAGVVQSPRYKIIEKKQPVAFWCNPISGHNTLYWYLQNLGQGPELLIRYENEEAVDDSQLPKDRFSAERLKGVDSTLKIQPAELGDSAVYLCASSLEASDINEQFFGPGTRLTVL.

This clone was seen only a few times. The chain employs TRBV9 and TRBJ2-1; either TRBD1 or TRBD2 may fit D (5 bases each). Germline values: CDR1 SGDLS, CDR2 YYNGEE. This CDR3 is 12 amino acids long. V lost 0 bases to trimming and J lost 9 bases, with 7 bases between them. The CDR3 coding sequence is TGTGCCAGCAGCGTAGGGGACGGTGAGCAGTTCTTC. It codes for CASSVGDGEQFF. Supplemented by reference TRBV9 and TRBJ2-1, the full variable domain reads DSGVTQTPKHLITATGQRVTLRCSPRSGDLSVYWYQQSLDQGLQFLIQYYNGEERAKGNILERFSAQQFPDLHSELNLSSLELGDSALYFCASSVGDGEQFFGPGTRLTVL.

The CDR3 DNA is TGTGCCACCAGCCTGACTAGCGGGAGGGCCGAGCAGTACTTC. Protein sequence: CATSLTSGRAEQYF. The V gene is TRBV15, the J gene TRBJ2-7; 14 nucleotides align to TRBD2. Trimming cost V 5 bases and J 6 bases; bases outside gene matches: 3. In germline, CDR1 is LNHNV, CDR2 YYDKDF (reference sequence). The CDR3 is made up of 14 amino acids.

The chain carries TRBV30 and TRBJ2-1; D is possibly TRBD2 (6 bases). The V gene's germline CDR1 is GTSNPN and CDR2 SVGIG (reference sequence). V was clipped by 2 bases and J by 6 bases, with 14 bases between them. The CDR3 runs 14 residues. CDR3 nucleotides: TGTGCCTGGAGTCCCCGCGGTAGCGGCAATGAGCAGTTCTTC. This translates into CAWSPRGSGNEQFF. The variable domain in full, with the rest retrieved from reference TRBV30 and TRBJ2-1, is SQTIHQWPATLVQPVGSPLSLECTVEGTSNPNLYWYRQAAGRGLQLLFYSVGIGQISSEVPQNLSASRPQDRQFILSSKKLLLSDSGFYLCAWSPRGSGNEQFFGPGTRLTVL.

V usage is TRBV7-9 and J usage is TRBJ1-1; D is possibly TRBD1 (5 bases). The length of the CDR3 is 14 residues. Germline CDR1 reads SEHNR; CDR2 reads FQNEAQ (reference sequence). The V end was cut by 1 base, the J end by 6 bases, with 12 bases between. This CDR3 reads CASSLVLGGSEAFF. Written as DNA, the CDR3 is TGTGCCAGCAGCTTAGTTCTGGGGGGTTCTGAAGCTTTCTTT.

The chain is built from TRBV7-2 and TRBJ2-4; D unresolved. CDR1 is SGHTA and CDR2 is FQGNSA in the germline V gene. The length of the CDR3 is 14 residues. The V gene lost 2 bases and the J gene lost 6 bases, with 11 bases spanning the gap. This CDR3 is CASSLSGPGNIQYF. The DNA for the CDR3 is TGTGCCAGCAGCTTATCAGGACCTGGAAACATTCAGTACTTC.

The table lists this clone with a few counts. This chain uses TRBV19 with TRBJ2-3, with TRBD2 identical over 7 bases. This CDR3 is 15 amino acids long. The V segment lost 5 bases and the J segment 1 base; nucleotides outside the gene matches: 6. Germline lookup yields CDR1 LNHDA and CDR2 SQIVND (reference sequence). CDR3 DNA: TGTGCCAGTAGTGTGGCGGGAGCTGGCACAGATACGCAGTATTTT. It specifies CASSVAGAGTDTQYF.